The 6 T cell receptor beta chains presented below share a single source sample, sequenced in a study of blood T cell repertoires in COVID-19. Repertoires were generated with immunoSEQ multiplex PCR, while TCRdb's copy carries only in-frame clones and drops some. In the table there are about 53,000 clones, more than 60% of which are singletons. Sequencing used peripheral blood. All receptors come from a human donor with active or convalescent COVID-19. The donor label of this sample is uncertain.

The J gene is TRBJ2-7, the V gene TRBV4-2; D perhaps matches TRBD2 (5 bases). Germline lookup yields CDR1 LGHNA and CDR2 YNFKEQ. Trimming cost V 0 bases and J 4 bases, with 13 bases left between them. The CDR3 is 15 residues long. The CDR3 region has the DNA TGTGCCAGCAGCCAAGATATATTGGGCGGGTACGAGCAGTACTTC. This translates into CASSQDILGGYEQYF.

This clone was seen a single time. The V gene is TRBV5-1, the J gene TRBJ2-5; TRBD1 matches at 9 bases. Germline lookup yields CDR1 SGHRS and CDR2 YFSETQ. The V segment lost 4 bases and the J segment 5 bases; nucleotides outside the gene matches: 6. The length of the CDR3 is 14 residues. CDR3 region: CASSKTGGRETQYF. In DNA, the CDR3 is TGCGCCAGCAGCAAAACAGGGGGCAGGGAGACCCAGTACTTC.

The rearrangement joins TRBV5-1 to TRBJ2-1, with 8 bases lining up with TRBD2. V lost 4 bases, J lost 7 bases, and 10 bases stayed unmatched. From germline, CDR1 is SGHRS and CDR2 YFSETQ. The CDR3 has 15 residues. The CDR3 region has the DNA TGCGCCAGCAGCCCTAGGACTAGCTCCCAAAATGAGCAGTTCTTC. Encoded protein: CASSPRTSSQNEQFF.

This chain links TRBV27 with TRBJ1-5; a weak D match, TRBD1 (6 bases). The CDR3 length is 16 residues. V lost 9 bases to trimming and J lost 0 bases, with 18 bases between them. Germline lookup yields CDR1 MNHEY and CDR2 SMNVEV (reference sequence). The CDR3 spells CASTGTPVYSNQPQHF. DNA for the CDR3: TGTGCCAGTACGGGGACACCAGTTTATAGCAATCAGCCCCAGCATTTT.

This clone was observed once. Here the CDR3 DNA reads TGTGCCAGCAGCTCCGGACACGGAAACACCATATATTTT. Translated, it gives CASSSGHGNTIYF. V usage is TRBV7-2 and J usage is TRBJ1-3, with D perhaps matching TRBD1 (5 bases). The V gene lost 4 bases and the J gene lost 4 bases, with 8 bases spanning the gap. Germline values: CDR1 SGHTA, CDR2 FQGNSA. There are 13 residues in the CDR3. Using reference TRBV7-2 and TRBJ1-3 for the parts outside the CDR3, the full variable domain is GAGVSQSPSNKVTEKGKDVELRCDPISGHTALYWYRQSLGQGLEFLIYFQGNSAPDKSGLPSDRFSAERTGGSVSTLTIQRTQQEDSAVYLCASSSGHGNTIYFGEGSWLTVV.

This clone was counted a few times. This chain's CDR3 is CSASFRGSNYNSPLHF. CDR3 sequence (DNA): TGCAGTGCTAGTTTTCGAGGGTCAAATTATAATTCACCCCTCCACTTT. The chain joins TRBV20-1 to TRBJ1-6; D ambiguous. CDR3 size: 16 residues. Trimming pared 3 bases from V and 4 bases from J, leaving 16 bases between. Germline V lookup: CDR1 DFQATT, CDR2 SNEGSKA (reference sequence).